This T cell receptor beta chain was observed in a study of post-analysis software for immune sequencing data. The wider study: Recorded disease courses covered relapsing-remitting, secondary progressive and progressive-relapsing multiple sclerosis. Some patients had no subtype annotation. Study-wide results and caveats: Controls showed significantly higher normalized Chao1 diversity than did multiple sclerosis patients. Four or five TRBV segments occurring more often in patients than controls included TRBV5-6, TRBV5-1 and TRBV20-1.

From germline, CDR1 is MDHEN and CDR2 SYDVKM. The CDR3 runs to 15 residues. As concerns this clonotype: As yet, its antigen is unknown.

Each TCR beta cDNA library carried unique molecular identifiers. When about 0.9 to 11 million T cells were used, they gave some 520,000 cDNA molecules. TCRdb re-derived calls from the PCR reads in MiXCR, one entry per CDR3 protein. This table holds roughly 800,000 distinct CDR3 sequences, 25% to 30% found once. The receptor was derived from a girl aged 10-17 years with multiple sclerosis. The sample was blood. V and J are TRBV28 and TRBJ2-4; no clear D gene. Gene TRBJ2-5 matches the end of the DNA better, so the J call may be wrong. CDR3 in DNA: TGTGCCAGCAGTTTATCACGATTCGCACAAGAGACCCAGTACTTC. Protein product: CASSLSRFAQETQYF.